The rows below give T cell receptor beta chains drawn from one sample of a study of blood T cell repertoires in COVID-19. Clones were sequenced by immunoSEQ multiplex PCR, and TCRdb holds only the in-frame ones, with some missing. The repertoire has 150,000 to 200,000 clones, roughly 90% of them found once; the top ten carry 1% to 1.5%. The specimen sequenced was PBMCs or T cells enriched from blood (not recorded which). Source of these receptors: a human donor with acute COVID-19. The donor label of this sample is uncertain. Both conserved end residues are part of each CDR3. The D gene is left open where the match is weak. For some rows the clone size is stated as once, few or many, or as a class when expanded; others skip it.

CDR3nt	CDR3aa	v_gene	d_gene	abundance	j_gene
TGTGCCACCAGTGAATCTACAGAGACCCAGTACTTC	CATSESTETQYF	TRBV24-1	NA	once	TRBJ2-5
TGTGCCAGCAGCTGGGCAGGGAGGGGTGAAGCTTTCTTT	CASSWAGRGEAFF	TRBV7-2	NA	NA	TRBJ1-1
TGTGCCAGTAGTAGGGGGCCATCCTACAATGAGCAGTTCTTC	CASSRGPSYNEQFF	TRBV19	NA	NA	TRBJ2-1
TGTGCCAGCAGCCGCTCCTATCCCCCCGGGACAGGCTATCCTCCCGGGGGCTACGAGCAGTACTTC	CASSRSYPPGTGYPPGGYEQYF	TRBV21-1	NA	NA	TRBJ2-7
TGTGCCAGCAGCTTGGCCGGAGGGGAAGGGAGTGAAAAACTGTTTTTT	CASSLAGGEGSEKLFF	TRBV5-5	NA	NA	TRBJ1-4
TGCAGTGCCAAGGGGAATGAGCAGTTCTTC	CSAKGNEQFF	TRBV20-1	NA	NA	TRBJ2-1
TGTGCCAGCAGCTTAAATCCGGGGTTTGGGACCCAGTACTTC	CASSLNPGFGTQYF	TRBV7-3	NA	NA	TRBJ2-5
TGTGCCAGCAGCGGACAGGGAAGGGAGACTGAAGCTTTCTTT	CASSGQGRETEAFF	TRBV5-4	TRBD1	NA	TRBJ1-1
TGTGCCAGCAGCTTGGGGGGCTATGGAAACACCATATATTTT	CASSLGGYGNTIYF	TRBV5-6	NA	NA	TRBJ1-3
TGTGCCAGCAGCGACGGGACAGCAAATTCACCCCTCCACTTT	CASSDGTANSPLHF	TRBV5-4	TRBD1	NA	TRBJ1-6
TGTGCCAGCAGTGCGCGGGACGTGAATTCACCCCTCCACTTT	CASSARDVNSPLHF	TRBV6-4	NA	NA	TRBJ1-6
TGTGCCAGCACCGGGGACAGCCGGGCTTTCTTT	CASTGDSRAFF	TRBV27	TRBD1	NA	TRBJ1-1
TGTGCCAGCAGCCAAGAAGCCAACGATTACAACTATGGCTACACCTTC	CASSQEANDYNYGYTF	TRBV14	NA	NA	TRBJ1-2
TGTGCCAGCTCACCACCGTCCGGGGGTGGTTCCATGAACACTGAAGCTTTCTTT	CASSPPSGGGSMNTEAFF	TRBV18	NA	NA	TRBJ1-1
TGTGCCAGCAGCCAACCTAAAGGGACTAGCGGGGGCACAGATACGCAGTATTTT	CASSQPKGTSGGTDTQYF	TRBV4-2	TRBD2	NA	TRBJ2-3
TGTGCCAGCAGCCCGACAGGGGAGAACACTGAAGCTTTCTTT	CASSPTGENTEAFF	TRBV6-2/TRBV6-3	TRBD1	NA	TRBJ1-1
TGTGCCAGCAGCGTAGACGGAGCCTCCTACAATGAGCAGTTCTTC	CASSVDGASYNEQFF	TRBV9	NA	NA	TRBJ2-1
TGTGCCAGCAGTGAAACCCCCGGTGAGGGCACAGATACGCAGTATTTT	CASSETPGEGTDTQYF	TRBV6-1	NA	NA	TRBJ2-3
TGTGCCAGCAGTGAAAACAGGGAAGTTTATGGCTACACCTTC	CASSENREVYGYTF	TRBV2	NA	NA	TRBJ1-2
TGTGCCAGCAGCCTGGGACAGCCTCATGAAAAACTGTTTTTT	CASSLGQPHEKLFF	TRBV7-8	TRBD1	NA	TRBJ1-4
TGTGCCAGCAGCTCCAGCTCCTATAATTCACCCCTCCACTTT	CASSSSSYNSPLHF	TRBV7-2	NA	NA	TRBJ1-6
TGCGCCAGCAGCCAGGCCCTAGCGGGGGGGCCCGTCACCGGGGAGCTGTTTTTT	CASSQALAGGPVTGELFF	TRBV4-1	TRBD2	NA	TRBJ2-2
TGTGCCAGCAGCTTGGGCGCGGCAGGGTCAATCCCCACTGAAGCTTTCTTT	CASSLGAAGSIPTEAFF	TRBV7-6	NA	NA	TRBJ1-1
TGTGCCAGCAGCTTAGAAGGGGGCAATTCTGATACGCAGTATTTT	CASSLEGGNSDTQYF	TRBV7-9	TRBD1	few	TRBJ2-3
TGCGCCAGCAGCCAAGAAGCGGGGGGGGCCTACGAGCAGTACTTC	CASSQEAGGAYEQYF	TRBV4-1	TRBD2	NA	TRBJ2-7
TGTGCCAGCAGTTACTCCGGACAGAGGACCGGAGATACGCAGTATTTT	CASSYSGQRTGDTQYF	TRBV6-5	NA	NA	TRBJ2-3
TGTGCCAGCAGCCAACGGGACACCCCTCATGCAACTAATGAAAAACTGTTTTTT	CASSQRDTPHATNEKLFF	TRBV4-2	NA	NA	TRBJ1-4
TGTGCCAGCAGCCCCCGACGGACAGGGTTCAATGAGCAGTTCTTC	CASSPRRTGFNEQFF	TRBV7-2	TRBD1	NA	TRBJ2-1
TGTGCCAGCAGTTTAACCCCCCGTAGGCGGGGGGATGATTCACCCCTCCACTTT	CASSLTPRRRGDDSPLHF	TRBV27	NA	NA	TRBJ1-6
TGTGCCAGCAGCGAACCGGGACAGGGGAACGAGCAGTACTTC	CASSEPGQGNEQYF	TRBV7-9	TRBD1	once	TRBJ2-7
TGCGCCAGCAGCAAAGGGGAGGGTACGCAGTATTTT	CASSKGEGTQYF	TRBV5-1	TRBD2	NA	TRBJ2-3
TGCGCCAGCAGCTTGTACAGGGAGAGCACTGAAGCTTTCTTT	CASSLYRESTEAFF	TRBV5-1	NA	NA	TRBJ1-1
TGTGCCAGCAGTGAGGAATTTTCGGGGGGCTCCAATTACGAGCAGTACTTC	CASSEEFSGGSNYEQYF	TRBV2	NA	NA	TRBJ2-7
TGCAGCGTTGACTTCTCTGGGGCCAACGTCCTGACTTTC	CSVDFSGANVLTF	TRBV29-1	NA	NA	TRBJ2-6
TGTGCCAGCTCCCTTGCGGAAGGTGAAGCTTTCTTT	CASSLAEGEAFF	TRBV6-5	NA	NA	TRBJ1-1
TGTGCCAGCAGTGCGGGGACAGGGATTTACGAGCAGTACTTC	CASSAGTGIYEQYF	TRBV27	TRBD1	NA	TRBJ2-7
TGTGCCAGCAGTCTTTCCCAGAATGGCTACACCTTC	CASSLSQNGYTF	TRBV27	NA	NA	TRBJ1-2
TGTGCCAGCAGTCAAGGGGTCGGTTCACCCCTCCACTTT	CASSQGVGSPLHF	TRBV12-3/TRBV12-4	NA	NA	TRBJ1-6
TGTGCCACCAGTGATCGGACAGGTCGGAACGGGGAGCTGTTTTTT	CATSDRTGRNGELFF	TRBV24-1	TRBD1	NA	TRBJ2-2
TGTGCCAGCAGTCCCCCAACAGCCGTATATCATCCCTCCTACGAGCAGTACTTC	CASSPPTAVYHPSYEQYF	TRBV6-2/TRBV6-3	NA	NA	TRBJ2-7